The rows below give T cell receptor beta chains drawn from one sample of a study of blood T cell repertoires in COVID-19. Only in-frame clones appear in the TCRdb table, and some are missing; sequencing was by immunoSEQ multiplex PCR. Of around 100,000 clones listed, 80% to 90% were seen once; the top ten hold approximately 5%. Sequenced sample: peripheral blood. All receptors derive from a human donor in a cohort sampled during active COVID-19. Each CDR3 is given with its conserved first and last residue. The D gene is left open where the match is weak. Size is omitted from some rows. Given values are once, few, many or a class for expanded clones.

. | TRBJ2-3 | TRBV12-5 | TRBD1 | CASGLVPDGTGLTDTQYF | TGTGCTAGTGGTTTGGTACCGGACGGGACAGGGCTCACAGATACGCAGTATTTT
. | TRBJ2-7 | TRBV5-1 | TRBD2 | CASSFLGQRASGSYEQYF | TGCGCCAGCAGCTTCTTGGGGCAAAGGGCTAGCGGGAGCTACGAGCAGTACTTC
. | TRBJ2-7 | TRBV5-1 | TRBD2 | CASSSGRSEQYF | TGCGCCAGCAGCAGCGGGAGGAGCGAGCAGTACTTC
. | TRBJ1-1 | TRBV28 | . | CASSPAGGTEAFF | TGTGCCAGCAGCCCGGCCGGGGGCACTGAAGCTTTCTTT
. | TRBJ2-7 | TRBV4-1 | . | CASLSLDTYEQYF | TGCGCCAGCCTGAGCCTAGATACCTACGAGCAGTACTTC
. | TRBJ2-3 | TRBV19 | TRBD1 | CASSYLTGADTQYF | TGTGCCAGTAGTTACCTCACAGGGGCAGATACGCAGTATTTT
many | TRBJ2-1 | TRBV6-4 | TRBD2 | CASSDSTSGSNEQFF | TGTGCCAGCAGTGACTCGACTAGCGGGAGCAATGAGCAGTTCTTC
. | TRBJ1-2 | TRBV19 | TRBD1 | CASSMTGDLYYGYTF | TGTGCCAGTAGTATGACAGGGGACCTATACTATGGCTACACCTTC
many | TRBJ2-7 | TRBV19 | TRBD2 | CASSTGASGTYEQYF | TGTGCCAGTAGTACCGGGGCTAGCGGGACCTACGAGCAGTACTTC
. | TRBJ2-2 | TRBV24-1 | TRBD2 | CATSDITSGKVTGELFF | TGTGCCACCAGTGACATCACTAGCGGGAAGGTCACCGGGGAGCTGTTTTTT
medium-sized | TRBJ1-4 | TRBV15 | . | CATSISWREKLFF | TGTGCCACCAGCATTTCGTGGAGAGAAAAACTGTTTTTT
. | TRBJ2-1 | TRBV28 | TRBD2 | CASSLSERDGEQFF | TGTGCCAGCAGTTTATCGGAGCGGGACGGTGAGCAGTTCTTC
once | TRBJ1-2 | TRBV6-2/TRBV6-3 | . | CASSYLSGGYGYTF | TGTGCCAGCAGTTACCTTTCAGGAGGCTATGGCTACACCTTC
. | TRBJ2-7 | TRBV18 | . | CASSPVEVFGEQYF | TGTGCCAGCTCACCGGTTGAGGTTTTCGGCGAGCAGTACTTC
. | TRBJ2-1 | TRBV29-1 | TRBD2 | CSVAALAGDNEQFF | TGCAGCGTCGCCGCACTAGCGGGAGACAATGAGCAGTTCTTC
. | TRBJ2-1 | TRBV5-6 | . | CASRQATYNEQFF | TGTGCCAGCAGACAGGCAACGTACAATGAGCAGTTCTTC
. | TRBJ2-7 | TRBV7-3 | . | CASSLKVVGSGEQYF | TGTGCCAGCAGCTTAAAGGTTGTGGGATCGGGGGAGCAGTACTTC
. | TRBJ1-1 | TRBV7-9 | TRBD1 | CASSLEGRGLAEAFF | TGTGCCAGCAGCCTAGAAGGCAGGGGGCTGGCTGAAGCTTTCTTT
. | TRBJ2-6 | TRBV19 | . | CASRDPTGFLSGANVLTF | TGTGCCAGTAGGGACCCGACAGGATTTCTCTCTGGGGCCAACGTCCTGACTTTC
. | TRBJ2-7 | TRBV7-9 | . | CASRLTTGNYEQYF | TGTGCCAGCCGTTTGACAACAGGGAACTACGAGCAGTACTTC
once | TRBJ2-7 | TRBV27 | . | CASSGAQSYEQYF | TGTGCCAGCTCGGGAGCTCAATCCTACGAGCAGTACTTC
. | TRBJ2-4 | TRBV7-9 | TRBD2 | CASSLLAGGPSKNIQYF | TGTGCCAGCAGCTTACTAGCGGGAGGGCCGTCCAAAAACATTCAGTACTTC
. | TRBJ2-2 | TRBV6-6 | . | CASSLREIGGELFF | TGTGCCAGCAGTTTACGGGAGATAGGCGGGGAGCTGTTTTTT
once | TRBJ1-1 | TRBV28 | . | CASRKQGGTEAFF | TGTGCCAGCAGGAAACAGGGTGGCACTGAAGCTTTCTTT
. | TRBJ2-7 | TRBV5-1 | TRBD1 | CASSRDPGTGGHEQYF | TGCGCCAGCAGCAGGGATCCCGGGACAGGGGGCCACGAGCAGTACTTC
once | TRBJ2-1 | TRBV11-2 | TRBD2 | CASSLSPAGGDEQFF | TGTGCCAGCAGCCTCTCTCCGGCGGGGGGGGATGAGCAGTTCTTC
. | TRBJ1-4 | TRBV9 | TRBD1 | CASSGGTGWEKLFF | TGTGCCAGCAGCGGTGGGACAGGGTGGGAAAAACTGTTTTTT
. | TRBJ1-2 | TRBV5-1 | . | CASSRDLRVEGYTF | TGCGCCAGCAGCCGGGATCTACGAGTGGAAGGCTACACCTTC
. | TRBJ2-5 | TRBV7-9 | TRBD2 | CAIKTSGIQETQYF | TGTGCCATCAAAACTAGCGGAATCCAAGAGACCCAGTACTTC
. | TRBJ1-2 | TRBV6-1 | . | CASSEGWGRGYGYTF | TGTGCCAGCAGTGAAGGGTGGGGGCGAGGCTATGGCTACACCTTC
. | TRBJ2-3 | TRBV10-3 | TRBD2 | CAISDGLAGAKDTQYF | TGTGCCATCAGTGATGGGCTAGCGGGAGCTAAAGATACGCAGTATTTT
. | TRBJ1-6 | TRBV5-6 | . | CASSRGTVDSPLHF | TGTGCCAGCAGTCGGGGGACGGTAGATTCACCCCTCCACTTT
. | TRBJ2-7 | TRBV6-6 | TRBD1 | CASSPFPTGEGNEQYF | TGTGCCAGCAGTCCCTTCCCGACAGGGGAAGGGAACGAGCAGTACTTC
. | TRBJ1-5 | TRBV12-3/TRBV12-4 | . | CASSRGGNQPQHF | TGTGCCAGCAGCCGGGGAGGCAATCAGCCCCAGCATTTT
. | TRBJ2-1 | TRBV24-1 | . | CATSPIQGKIDNEQFF | TGTGCCACCAGTCCAATACAGGGAAAAATCGACAATGAGCAGTTCTTC
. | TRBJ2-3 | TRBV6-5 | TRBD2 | CASRRLAGDPDTQYF | TGTGCCAGCAGACGTCTAGCGGGAGACCCAGATACGCAGTATTTT
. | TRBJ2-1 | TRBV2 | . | CASSVLSDGVDEQFF | TGTGCCAGCAGTGTACTTAGCGACGGGGTCGATGAGCAGTTCTTC
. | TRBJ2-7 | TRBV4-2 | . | CASSQDLRQTYEQYF | TGTGCCAGCAGCCAAGATCTGAGACAGACCTACGAGCAGTACTTC
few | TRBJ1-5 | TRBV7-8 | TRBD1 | CASTPGQGIPQPQHF | TGTGCCAGCACCCCGGGACAGGGAATTCCTCAGCCCCAGCATTTT
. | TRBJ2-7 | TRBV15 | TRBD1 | CATSRGRDRGLYEQYF | TGTGCCACCAGCAGGGGGAGGGACAGGGGACTCTACGAGCAGTACTTC
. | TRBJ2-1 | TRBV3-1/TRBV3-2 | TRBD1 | CASSKGQRASNEQFF | TGTGCCAGCAGCAAGGGACAGAGGGCGAGCAATGAGCAGTTCTTC
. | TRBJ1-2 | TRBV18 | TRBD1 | CASSPDRNYGYTF | TGTGCCAGCTCACCGGACAGGAACTATGGCTACACCTTC
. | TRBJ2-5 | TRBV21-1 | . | CASSAKPGLLIFQYF | TGTGCCAGCAGCGCAAAACCGGGACTTCTTATATTCCAGTACTTC